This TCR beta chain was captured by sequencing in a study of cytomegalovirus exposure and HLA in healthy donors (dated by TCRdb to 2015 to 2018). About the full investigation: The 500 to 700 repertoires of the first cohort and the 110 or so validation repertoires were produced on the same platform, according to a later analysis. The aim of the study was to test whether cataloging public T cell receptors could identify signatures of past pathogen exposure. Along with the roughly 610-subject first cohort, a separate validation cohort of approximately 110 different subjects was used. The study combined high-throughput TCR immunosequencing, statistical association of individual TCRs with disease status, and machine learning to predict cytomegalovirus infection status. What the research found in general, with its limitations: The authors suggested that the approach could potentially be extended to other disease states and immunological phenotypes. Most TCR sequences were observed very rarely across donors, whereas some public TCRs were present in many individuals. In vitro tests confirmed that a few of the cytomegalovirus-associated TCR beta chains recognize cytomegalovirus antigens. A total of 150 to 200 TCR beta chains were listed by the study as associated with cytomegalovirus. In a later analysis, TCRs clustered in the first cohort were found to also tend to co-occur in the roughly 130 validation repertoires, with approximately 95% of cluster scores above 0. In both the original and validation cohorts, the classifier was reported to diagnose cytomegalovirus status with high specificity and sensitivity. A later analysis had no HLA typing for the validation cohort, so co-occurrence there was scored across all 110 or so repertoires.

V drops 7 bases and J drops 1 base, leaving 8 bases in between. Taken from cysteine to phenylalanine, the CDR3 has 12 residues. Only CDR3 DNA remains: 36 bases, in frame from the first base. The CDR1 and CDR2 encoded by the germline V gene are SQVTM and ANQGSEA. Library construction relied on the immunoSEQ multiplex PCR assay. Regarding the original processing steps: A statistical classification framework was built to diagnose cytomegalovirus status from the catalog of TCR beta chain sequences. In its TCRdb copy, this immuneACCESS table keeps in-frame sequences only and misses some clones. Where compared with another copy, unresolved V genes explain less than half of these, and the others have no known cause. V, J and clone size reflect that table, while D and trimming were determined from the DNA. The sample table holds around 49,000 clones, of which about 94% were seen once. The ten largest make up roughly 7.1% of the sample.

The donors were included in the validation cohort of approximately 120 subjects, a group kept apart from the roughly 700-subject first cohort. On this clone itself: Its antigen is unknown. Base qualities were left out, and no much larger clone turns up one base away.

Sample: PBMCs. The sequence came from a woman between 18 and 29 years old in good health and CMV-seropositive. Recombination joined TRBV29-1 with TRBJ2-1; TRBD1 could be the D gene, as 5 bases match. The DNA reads TGCAGCGCCAGGGCATCCTACAATGAGCAGTTCTTC. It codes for CSARASYNEQFF.